These 4 T cell receptor beta chains were sequenced from one sample in a study (dated by TCRdb to about 2015). Tregs were isolated as CD4+CD25+CD127-/low cells. The library was produced with 5' RACE. Sequencer: Illumina MiSeq. TCRdb handled the public reads itself, with Q25 trimming in fastp and clone calling in MiXCR, and kept productive beta chains. Entries are consolidated by CDR3 protein sequence, retaining the most common genes and DNA. Present in this sample are about 10,000 distinct CDR3 sequences, 14% of which were seen just once. The ten biggest clones cover 3.3% of the sample. Sequenced material: Tregs sorted from blood. The receptors derive from a female donor with breast cancer.

By share, this clonotype counts as medium-sized. CDR3 loop: CSASPGLAGGPREQYF. The DNA for the CDR3 is TGCAGTGCTAGTCCTGGACTAGCGGGAGGGCCGCGGGAGCAGTACTTC. This chain uses TRBV20-1 with TRBJ2-7, with 15 bases that match TRBD2. Germline loops: CDR1 DFQATT, CDR2 SNEGSKA (reference sequence). J lost 7 bases, V lost 3 bases, and 10 bases had no gene match. The CDR3 sequence is 16 residues long.

This clonotype is medium-sized by share. The genes are TRBV5-1 and TRBJ2-7; D gene uncertain. Trimming took off 5 bases at V and 3 bases at J, with 12 bases between the two ends. The CDR3 is 13 amino acids. Per germline, CDR1 SGHRS and CDR2 YFSETQ. The DNA of the CDR3 is TGCGCCAGCAGGGCGGTAGGCCGCTACGAGCAGTACTTC. Translated: CASRAVGRYEQYF.

On this clonotype itself: An end of the junction does not agree with germline; a read error may underlie this. The chain has TRBV24-1 and TRBJ1-1; 9 nucleotides match TRBD1. The CDR3 extends over 13 amino acids. Looked up from germline, CDR1 is KGHDR and CDR2 is SFDVKD. CDR3 residues: CSTSDHWTGESFF. The CDR3 DNA is TGTTCCACCAGTGATCATTGGACAGGGGAATCTTTCTTT.

This clonotype was observed at least ten times. The chain recombines TRBV3-1 with TRBJ1-1, with TRBD1 matching 8 bases. The CDR3 spans 13 residues. Germline CDR1 and CDR2: LGHDT and YNNKEL (reference sequence). V lost 6 bases and J lost 4; bases outside the gene matches: 4. CDR3 sequence (DNA): TGTGCCAGCAGTGAGGGGACAGGCACTGAAGCTTTCTTT. This codes for CASSEGTGTEAFF.